This T cell receptor beta chain was recorded in a study of cytomegalovirus exposure and HLA in healthy donors. Study-wide background: The 90 to 150 validation repertoires used a platform that matched the one used for the approximately 700 first-cohort repertoires, as a later analysis reported. General observations from the study: Subsequent analysis showed first-cohort TCR clusters tending to co-occur in approximately 120 validation repertoires. For most TCR sequences rarity was the rule, although some public TCRs occurred in many donors.

The CDR3 totals 17 residues. Germline V gene data show CDR1 as KGHSH and CDR2 as LQKENI. The V and J ends lost 3 bases and 7 bases, in that order; junction bases with no gene match: 13. Among the roughly 120 subjects of the validation cohort, separate from the roughly 700-subject first cohort, were the donors. TCRdb's table, derived via immunoSEQ multiplex PCR, lists solely in-frame clones and lacks some. The sample contains 190,000 or so clones, approximately 84% of which appear only once. About this clone: Its antigen is still unknown.

The chain is built from TRBV18 and TRBJ2-2, with 8 bases that match TRBD1. The sequencing input was PBMCs. This receptor was taken from a young woman in good health and CMV-seropositive. The CDR3 is CASSPFGQGTSGGELFF. The CDR3, as DNA: TGTGCCAGCTCACCGTTCGGACAGGGTACATCGGGCGGGGAGCTGTTTTTT. The entire variable domain, with the rest obtained from reference TRBV18 and TRBJ2-2, is as follows: NAGVMQNPRHLVRRRGQEARLRCSPMKGHSHVYWYRQLPEEGLKFMVYLQKENIIDESGMPKERFSAEFPKEGPSILRIQQVVRGDSAAYFCASSPFGQGTSGGELFFGEGSRLTVL.